This T cell receptor (beta chain) was sequenced for a study of T-cell memory formation after mild COVID-19 (dated by TCRdb to the early 2020s). Study-wide context: Most TCR sequence clusters were specific to one of the two donors. Two young, previously healthy adult volunteers made up the cohort, one male and one female. Longitudinal TCRalpha and TCRbeta repertoire sequencing tracked T-cell clones expanding and contracting after mild COVID-19 in two donors. The paper as a whole reports these results and caveats: Contracting CD4+ clones turned up mainly in the CM and EM memory subsets, whereas EMRA was where CD8+ clones were enriched. SARS-CoV-2 specificity was not confirmed for the second-wave clones peaking on day 37. Only a couple of mild cases were covered by the study, and larger cohorts that include severe cases with pre-infection samples were considered necessary. Some responding clones were found in pre-infection memory, which suggests that pre-existing cross-reactive memory T cells took part in the SARS-CoV-2 response. From day 15 to 85, contracting clones showed balanced CD4/CD8 phenotypes, whereas a second wave of clones that expanded from day 15 to 37 leaned towards CD4+.

PBMCs were isolated by Ficoll-Paque density gradient centrifugation. A note on this clonotype: The antigen it binds to is not known. Base qualities are not provided; no much larger clone lies one nucleotide away.

V ends up 5 bases short and J 0 bases short, with an unmatched junction base count of 4. Per the germline V gene (reference sequence), SEHNR is the CDR1 and FQNEAQ is the CDR2. The CDR3, from cysteine to phenylalanine, totals 16 residues. CDR3 DNA is the only sequence kept; it has 48 bases, read in frame from the first base. The sample was run on an Illumina NovaSeq 6000. Using 5'RACE with constant-segment primers, TCRalpha and TCRbeta cDNA libraries were constructed, with sample barcodes and unique molecular identifiers added in the process. Trizol reagent was used to extract RNA from every sample. Library amplification was performed in two PCR steps, and a second sample barcode and Illumina TruSeq adapters were introduced in the second step. The libraries were sequenced on an Illumina NovaSeq using 2 x 150 bp paired-end reads. Under the source paper's analysis protocol: Reads were demultiplexed and collapsed into UMI-guided consensus sequences with migec v1.2.7. Using mixcr v2.1.11, the UMI consensuses were aligned to TRA and TRB V and J templates and assembled into clonotypes. A clonotype was counted as expanded or contracted only if both edgeR and NoisET called the change significant, with noise models trained on biological replicates. edgeR calls used a false discovery rate-adjusted p below 0.01 and a log2 fold-change threshold of 1. As an exploratory analysis of dynamics, PCA with hierarchical clustering was applied to max-normalized trajectories of the 1000 most abundant clonotypes. Each responding clone was given a CD4 or CD8 phenotype based on the CD4+ and CD8+ repertoires, which had been sequenced separately. TCRdb trimmed the raw reads at Q25, called clones with MiXCR and kept productive beta chains. Entries that share a CDR3 protein sequence are merged under the most common genes and DNA. Here the V and J calls rest on TCRdb's processing, not on the authors' analysis. Within this sample are about 350,000 distinct CDR3 sequences, with 25% to 30% of them counted one time only. About 13% of the sample is taken by the ten largest.

Rearrangement joined TRBV7-9 to TRBJ2-4, with 10 junctional bases fitting TRBD2. The sequence derives from an adult woman who had mild COVID-19 (a few samples of this study predate the infection). The sample titles of this study are shuffled in the database, so cell type and time point are left out; the donor was told from shared clones. The sample was PBMCs or a T cell subset sorted from them (not recorded which). The CDR3 region has the sequence CASSPWTSGAKNIQYF. The DNA is as follows: TGTGCCAGCAGCCCCTGGACTAGCGGAGCCAAAAACATTCAGTACTTC.